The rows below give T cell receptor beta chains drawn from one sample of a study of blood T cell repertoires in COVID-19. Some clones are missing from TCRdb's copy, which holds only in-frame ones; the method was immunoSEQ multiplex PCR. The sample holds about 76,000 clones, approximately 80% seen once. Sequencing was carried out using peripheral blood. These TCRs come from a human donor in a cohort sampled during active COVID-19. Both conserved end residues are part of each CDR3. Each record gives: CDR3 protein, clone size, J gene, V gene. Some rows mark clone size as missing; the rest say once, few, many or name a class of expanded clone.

CDR3: CASSNQKQGARETQYF
size: .
J: TRBJ2-5
V: TRBV6-6

CDR3: CASRLGRTGRYNSPLHF
size: .
J: TRBJ1-6
V: TRBV12-2

CDR3: CASSERPGQDLAKNIQYF
size: .
J: TRBJ2-4
V: TRBV6-1

CDR3: CASSELVGEQFF
size: .
J: TRBJ2-1
V: TRBV6-1

CDR3: CATSDPGTEIYGYTF
size: .
J: TRBJ1-2
V: TRBV24-1

CDR3: CASSRGLRIEGAYTEAFF
size: .
J: TRBJ1-1
V: TRBV4-2

CDR3: CASSSRTRYNYGYTF
size: .
J: TRBJ1-2
V: TRBV7-2

CDR3: CASRTGGAFPYEQYF
size: .
J: TRBJ2-7
V: TRBV6-5

CDR3: CASSSGVAVQAHEQYF
size: .
J: TRBJ2-7
V: TRBV7-6

CDR3: CASSWEAEVYNEQFF
size: .
J: TRBJ2-1
V: TRBV7-2

CDR3: CASSVGTSFYNEQFF
size: .
J: TRBJ2-1
V: TRBV28

CDR3: CASSWGANTGELFF
size: .
J: TRBJ2-2
V: TRBV7-9

CDR3: CASSWTSGITDTQYF
size: .
J: TRBJ2-3
V: TRBV2

CDR3: CASSTTRPGASYNSPLHF
size: .
J: TRBJ1-6
V: TRBV27

CDR3: CASSIGQGYYGYTF
size: .
J: TRBJ1-2
V: TRBV2

CDR3: CASSIRGTGDPVSGANVLTF
size: .
J: TRBJ2-6
V: TRBV5-1

CDR3: CSVEEAGGSFEQYF
size: .
J: TRBJ2-7
V: TRBV29-1

CDR3: CASSFGGESQPQHF
size: .
J: TRBJ1-5
V: TRBV28

CDR3: CSVEDMSKGGEQFF
size: .
J: TRBJ2-1
V: TRBV29-1

CDR3: CASSVGTGEGNTIYF
size: .
J: TRBJ1-3
V: TRBV9

CDR3: CASSSSDRVNSPLHF
size: .
J: TRBJ1-6
V: TRBV7-2

CDR3: CAFRPDSKNIQYF
size: few
J: TRBJ2-4
V: TRBV30

CDR3: CASRSFGTSDYEQYF
size: .
J: TRBJ2-7
V: TRBV27

CDR3: CASSARQGGTYEQYF
size: .
J: TRBJ2-7
V: TRBV6-4

CDR3: CASSLDGQGGTEAFF
size: .
J: TRBJ1-1
V: TRBV7-2

CDR3: CASSTLGRASNQPQHF
size: .
J: TRBJ1-5
V: TRBV21-1

CDR3: CASSLAGTALMNTEAFF
size: few
J: TRBJ1-1
V: TRBV5-6

CDR3: CASSPRAGEGETQYF
size: .
J: TRBJ2-5
V: TRBV11-2

CDR3: CASSETGIFEKLFF
size: .
J: TRBJ1-4
V: TRBV6-1

CDR3: CASSARTSGRLNEQYF
size: .
J: TRBJ2-7
V: TRBV5-1

CDR3: CASRPGQGAYEQYF
size: .
J: TRBJ2-7
V: TRBV19

CDR3: CASSPGTGNYEQYF
size: .
J: TRBJ2-7
V: TRBV18

CDR3: CASGSGQKNTEAFF
size: .
J: TRBJ1-1
V: TRBV19

CDR3: CSVATGSSYEQYF
size: .
J: TRBJ2-7
V: TRBV29-1

CDR3: CASSSGTGYTGELFF
size: .
J: TRBJ2-2
V: TRBV11-2

CDR3: CASSLFPGEPQHF
size: few
J: TRBJ1-5
V: TRBV12-3/TRBV12-4

CDR3: CASSSQGQGPYEQYF
size: .
J: TRBJ2-7
V: TRBV7-6

CDR3: CASSWEASYEQYF
size: .
J: TRBJ2-7
V: TRBV6-5

CDR3: CASSTGTRGANVLTF
size: .
J: TRBJ2-6
V: TRBV5-6

CDR3: CAWNPGQGTEAFF
size: .
J: TRBJ1-1
V: TRBV30

CDR3: CASSVGRASGEQYF
size: .
J: TRBJ2-7
V: TRBV5-4

CDR3: CASSQLAQTGGELFF
size: .
J: TRBJ2-2
V: TRBV4-2

CDR3: CASSPTTGVREKLFF
size: .
J: TRBJ1-4
V: TRBV18

CDR3: CASSADSGNTEAFF
size: .
J: TRBJ1-1
V: TRBV9

CDR3: CASSLETGDYGYTF
size: .
J: TRBJ1-2
V: TRBV4-2

CDR3: CASSQPGGTEAFF
size: few
J: TRBJ1-1
V: TRBV19

CDR3: CASSLDRGQDGELFF
size: .
J: TRBJ2-2
V: TRBV5-1

CDR3: CASSRPLAGAYEQYF
size: .
J: TRBJ2-7
V: TRBV6-5

CDR3: CASSQVTSGSPTDTQYF
size: few
J: TRBJ2-3
V: TRBV4-3

CDR3: CASSPQVLNTGELFF
size: .
J: TRBJ2-2
V: TRBV2

CDR3: CASRIQGSAYEQYF
size: .
J: TRBJ2-7
V: TRBV25-1

CDR3: CASSFEGQGSYGYTF
size: .
J: TRBJ1-2
V: TRBV5-5

CDR3: CSASALDHEQYF
size: .
J: TRBJ2-7
V: TRBV29-1

CDR3: CASSMRLAGVADTQYF
size: .
J: TRBJ2-3
V: TRBV19

CDR3: CASSSLLNSGGELFF
size: .
J: TRBJ2-2
V: TRBV28

CDR3: CATSTGRQETQYF
size: .
J: TRBJ2-5
V: TRBV14

CDR3: CASTPSTGSREQYF
size: .
J: TRBJ2-7
V: TRBV5-1

CDR3: CASSPWTGEGKNIQYF
size: .
J: TRBJ2-4
V: TRBV11-2